A selection of T cell receptor beta chains follows, all from one sample in a study of OX40 agonist ivuxolimab in advanced cancers. Clones were sequenced by immunoSEQ multiplex PCR, and TCRdb holds only the in-frame ones, with some missing. The data contain approximately 69,000 clones, almost 90% of them seen just once; the ten biggest clones take up about 10%. The sample here was CD4+ or CD8+ T cells sorted from blood, taken in a trial of the OX40 agonist ivuxolimab. The receptor source for this set is an adult with an advanced solid tumor such as melanoma, head and neck, liver or kidney cancer. The CDR3 runs from the conserved cysteine through the conserved F or W. D genes are given only for firm matches. Clone sizes are given selectively: once, few, many, or a class where the clone is expanded.

V gene,D gene,clone size,J gene,CDR3 DNA,CDR3 protein
TRBV14,TRBD2,-,TRBJ2-3,TGTGCCAGCAGCCAGATAGCGGGAGTAATCGCAGATACGCAGTATTTT,CASSQIAGVIADTQYF
TRBV4-3,TRBD1,-,TRBJ2-5,TGCGCCAGCAGCCAAGAAGGGACAGGGGGCGGAGAGACCCAGTACTTC,CASSQEGTGGGETQYF
TRBV28,-,-,TRBJ2-7,TGTGCCAGCACCACCAACGACAGTTACGAGCAGTACTTC,CASTTNDSYEQYF
TRBV7-9,TRBD2,-,TRBJ2-2,TGTGCCAGCAGCTTCGGGGGGGTTGACACCGGGGAGCTGTTTTTT,CASSFGGVDTGELFF
TRBV20-1,-,-,TRBJ2-3,TGCAGTGCTGGGGCCAGGAATACGCAGTATTTT,CSAGARNTQYF
TRBV28,-,-,TRBJ2-4,TGTGCCACCAAACCTAGACCAGGCGCCAAAAACATTCAGTACTTC,CATKPRPGAKNIQYF
TRBV5-1,TRBD1,-,TRBJ2-2,TGCGCCAGCAGCCCGGACAGGGGCGCGACCGGGGAGCTGTTTTTT,CASSPDRGATGELFF
TRBV27,TRBD2,few,TRBJ2-1,TGTGCCAGCAGTGGACTAGCGAATGAGCAGTTCTTC,CASSGLANEQFF
TRBV7-3,TRBD2,-,TRBJ2-3,TGTGCCAGCAGCCTACGCCCCCTACTAGCGGGAGGGCCCGGTACGCAGTATTTT,CASSLRPLLAGGPGTQYF
TRBV5-1,-,-,TRBJ1-1,TGCGCCAGCAGCATATCAACCAAGCTGAACACTGAAACTTTCTTT,CASSISTKLNTETFF
TRBV28,-,-,TRBJ1-2,TGTGCCAGCAGGTTAGCCAGGGTTTCCCGTGGCTACACCTTC,CASRLARVSRGYTF
TRBV15,-,-,TRBJ2-3,TGTGCCACCAGCAGAGATACCCCGACAGCCACAGATACGCAGTATTTT,CATSRDTPTATDTQYF
TRBV9,-,-,TRBJ1-1,TGTGCCAGCAGCTTGGGACTCAAGAACACTGAAGCTTTCTTT,CASSLGLKNTEAFF
TRBV5-1,-,-,TRBJ2-5,TGCGCCAGCAGCTTGTTGCAGTACCAAGAGACCCAGTACTTC,CASSLLQYQETQYF
TRBV4-3,-,-,TRBJ1-4,TGCGCCAGCAGCCAAACCCCGGCCAGGGAGGAAAAACTGTTTTTT,CASSQTPAREEKLFF
TRBV5-1,TRBD2,once,TRBJ2-1,TGCGCCAGCAGAGCGGGAGTGAATGAGCAGTTCTTC,CASRAGVNEQFF
TRBV21-1,-,-,TRBJ2-7,TGTGCCAGCACCCAAGAGAGTGTGGGGTACGAGCAGTACTTC,CASTQESVGYEQYF
TRBV7-3,-,-,TRBJ1-1,TGTGCCAGCAGCTCAATGCCGCGCACTGAAGCTTTCTTT,CASSSMPRTEAFF
TRBV2,TRBD1,once,TRBJ2-5,TGTGCCAGCAGTAATGGACAGGGTGCGGGAGAGACCCAGTACTTC,CASSNGQGAGETQYF
TRBV10-3,-,-,TRBJ2-1,TGTGCCATCAGTGAGTCGCAGGGGGAGGGCCACAATGAGCAGTTCTTC,CAISESQGEGHNEQFF
TRBV25-1,TRBD2,once,TRBJ2-7,TGTGCCAGCAGTGGTGCGGGAGTGAAGCTTGAGCAGTACTTC,CASSGAGVKLEQYF
TRBV9,-,-,TRBJ2-3,TGTGCCAGCAGCGTAGCTATGGCCCGGCAGGGGGATACGCAGTATTTT,CASSVAMARQGDTQYF
TRBV30,TRBD1,-,TRBJ2-2,TGTGCCTGGAGTGCAGGGGGCTGGGGGGCGGTCACCGGGGAGCTGTTTTTT,CAWSAGGWGAVTGELFF
TRBV28,-,-,TRBJ2-3,TGTGCCAGCAGTTTACCGGGCCGGGCAGATACGCAGTATTTT,CASSLPGRADTQYF
TRBV11-2,-,-,TRBJ2-3,TGTGCCAGCAGCTTAGCTGGTACGGATACGCAGTATTTT,CASSLAGTDTQYF
TRBV10-3,-,-,TRBJ2-3,TGTGCCATCAGTGAGTCCCTTAGTGAGACAGATACGCAGTATTTT,CAISESLSETDTQYF
TRBV10-1,-,once,TRBJ1-2,TGCGCCAGCAGTGATATGGGGGTCCTTTTGAGTCAGAATGGCTACACCTTC,CASSDMGVLLSQNGYTF
TRBV7-2,-,-,TRBJ2-7,TGTGCCAGCAGCTTAGCGGGATCGAACTACGAGCAGTACTTC,CASSLAGSNYEQYF